This TCR beta chain came from a study of CD8+ T cells in alopecia areata (dated by TCRdb to the late 2010s). The study in broad terms: Treated patients were enrolled in an open-label pilot trial of oral tofacitinib, 5 to 10 mg twice daily, for moderate-to-severe alopecia areata. Clonality in the scalp was compared among normal scalp (n=4), patchy alopecia areata scalp (n=8), and alopecia totalis/universalis scalp (n=8). RNA was extracted with the PAXgene miRNA kit for fixed scalp, the miRNeasy kit for PBMCs, and the RNeasy kit for mouse skin. Tofacitinib-treated patients had biopsies at baseline and at 4 and 24 weeks of treatment, with a later scalp biopsy in several patients. TCRbeta CDR3 regions were amplified by immunoSEQ multiplex PCR using 35 Vbeta forward and 13 Jbeta reverse primers. To study T cell clonal expansion in alopecia areata, the researchers applied high-throughput TCRbeta sequencing to both the C3H/HeJ mouse model and human patients. Tofacitinib was administered for 6 to 18 months, and 6 months of follow-up off drug were then conducted to assess delayed response and recurrence. Human TCRbeta sequencing covered scalp tissue and sorted CD4+ and CD8+ peripheral blood T cells from patchy and totalis/universalis alopecia areata patients and healthy controls.

The germline ends are 17 bases apart after V is trimmed by 6 bases and J by 8 bases. Taken from the germline V gene, the CDR1 and CDR2 loops are SGDLS and YYNGEE. The CDR3 numbers 13 residues from cysteine through phenylalanine. Only the CDR3 region is kept as DNA, spanning 39 bases read in frame from base 1. As concerns this clone: Its binding antigen is unknown. Base qualities were left out, and no much larger clone turns up one base away.

The time point label corresponds to: baseline before oral tofacitinib. Peripheral blood and lesional scalp punch biopsies were obtained from patients with alopecia areata. After PBMCs were isolated by density centrifugation and stained for CD3, CD4 and CD8, a FACSAria was used to sort CD4+ and CD8+ T cells. The library came from the immunoSEQ multiplex PCR assay. To provide template for TCR sequencing, every sample had RNA extracted and reverse transcribed into cDNA. First-strand cDNA was synthesized using SuperScript III with a 2:1 mix of oligo-dT and random hexamers. A synthetic immune receptor repertoire was used to gauge amplification bias, and whatever bias remained was removed computationally. In the paper's pipeline: After raw reads were preprocessed to remove errors, the CDR3 was defined following IMGT conventions as running from the conserved cysteine to phenylalanine. Clonality was computed as 1 minus the Shannon entropy, with the entropy normalized by log2 of the number of productive unique TCRs. Scalp TCRbeta sequences were cross-referenced with sorted blood CD4 and CD8 repertoires so that the CD4 or CD8 identity of scalp clones could be inferred. TCRdb retrieved this table from immuneACCESS and kept in-frame rearrangements only. Not all clones are present; in checked studies, unresolved V genes account for under half, and no reason is known for the remainder. That table furnishes V, J and clone size, whereas the DNA furnished D and trimming. The sample contains hundreds of thousands of clones, less than 80% of them found a single time. 1% to 1.5% of the sample goes to the ten largest clones.

Overall study results and their limits: Compared with mice, TCR sequences shared between patients were less clear, possibly partly because of HLA diversity across the patient population. Compared with normal scalp, lesional scalp had higher clonality and more expanded CD8+ clones, particularly in alopecia totalis/universalis, a pattern that suggests antigenic drive. Unlike mouse skin, which is dominated by gammadelta T cells, normal human skin has resident alphabeta T cells that are also sequenced, and this complicates analysis of the scalp TCR repertoire.

The receptor was derived from a human donor with alopecia areata. Recombination connected TRBV9 to TRBJ1-2; a tentative D match to TRBD1 spans 6 bases. The sample was CD4+ T cells sorted from blood, taken at week 0. The CDR3 in this case is CASNLQGFGGYTF. The nucleotide sequence is TGTGCCAGCAACCTACAGGGTTTTGGCGGCTACACCTTC.